The 23 T cell receptor beta chains in this list originate from one sample, sequenced in a study of blood T cell repertoires in COVID-19. The data were produced by immunoSEQ multiplex PCR, yet TCRdb's version contains in-frame clones alone and is incomplete. In the table there are around 60,000 clones, 84% of which are singletons. The sample consisted of peripheral blood. The receptors stem from a man aged 60-69 years with COVID-19, enrolled during active disease.

This clone is labeled medium-sized. This chain connects TRBV4-1 to TRBJ1-2, with D maybe TRBD1 (6 bases). CDR3 length equals 15 residues. Trimming cost V 4 bases and J 2 bases, with 14 bases left between them. The V gene's germline CDR1 is MGHRA and CDR2 YSYEKL. The CDR3 region has the DNA TGCGCCAGCAGCCTAACAGGGTCCCAAAACTATGGCTACACCTTC. Its translation is CASSLTGSQNYGYTF.

The rearrangement uses TRBV6-1 and TRBJ1-3; D call uncertain. Germline-derived CDR1 and CDR2 are MNHNS and SASEGT. V was shortened by 6 bases and J by 0 bases, with 9 bases between the two germline ends. The CDR3 consists of 14 residues. This chain's CDR3 is CASRTRLSGNTIYF. In DNA form, the CDR3 reads TGTGCCAGCAGAACGAGACTCTCTGGAAACACCATATATTTT.

Comment on this clone: A read error may produce the germline difference seen at one junction end. This sequence joins TRBV19 and TRBJ2-6, with TRBD1 matching 7 bases. Germline CDR1 is LNHDA and CDR2 is SQIVND (reference sequence). The CDR3 consists of 15 residues. For the CDR3, the DNA is TGTGCCGGTAGGGACAGCAGCTCTGGGGCCAACGTCCTGACTTTC. Translating it yields CAGRDSSSGANVLTF.

This chain links TRBV6-5 with TRBJ2-3; tentatively, D is TRBD2 (5 bases). The CDR3 is made up of 14 amino acids. Germline loops: CDR1 MNHEY, CDR2 SVGAGI. Trimming removed 8 bases at V and 6 bases at J, with 18 bases between. CDR3 region: CASQVVWGVDTQYF. CDR3 bases: TGTGCCAGCCAAGTAGTATGGGGAGTGGATACGCAGTATTTT.

The chain carries TRBV3-1 (or the pseudogene TRBV3-2) and TRBJ2-5; 10 positions match TRBD2. Germline V CDR1 and CDR2: LGHDT, YNNKEL (reference sequence). This CDR3 has 15 residues. V gave up 4 bases and J gave up 2 bases; unmatched junction bases: 4. The CDR3 here is CASSPPGLAQETQYF. CDR3 in DNA: TGTGCCAGCAGCCCACCGGGACTAGCGCAAGAGACCCAGTACTTC.

V is TRBV9 and J is TRBJ1-5; 9 bases are shared with TRBD1. Trimming took 5 bases from V and 6 from J; bases not matched to a gene: 9. Germline-derived CDR1 and CDR2 are SGDLS and YYNGEE. The CDR3 has 15 residues. The CDR3 DNA sequence: TGTGCCAGCAGTCGAACAGGGGGCGAAGGTCAGCCCCAGCATTTT. Amino acid sequence: CASSRTGGEGQPQHF. The entire variable domain, with the rest obtained from reference TRBV9 and TRBJ1-5, is as follows: DSGVTQTPKHLITATGQRVTLRCSPRSGDLSVYWYQQSLDQGLQFLIQYYNGEERAKGNILERFSAQQFPDLHSELNLSSLELGDSALYFCASSRTGGEGQPQHFGDGTRLSIL.

This chain joins TRBV18 and TRBJ2-1; 9 positions agree with TRBD2. The CDR3 extends over 15 amino acids. The trim removed 0 bases at V and 12 bases at J, leaving 9 bases unmatched. Germline CDR1 KGHSH, CDR2 LQKENI. The CDR3 region has the DNA TGTGCCAGCTCACCACCTACTAGCGGGCCGGGCCGGCAGTTCTTC. This codes for CASSPPTSGPGRQFF.

The chain couples TRBV7-2 to TRBJ1-1, with TRBD1 as a possible D gene (5 bases). V was clipped by 4 bases and J by 3 bases, with 9 bases between them. The germline gives CDR1 SGHTA, CDR2 FQGNSA. There are 13 residues in the CDR3. CDR3 coding DNA: TGTGCCAGCAGCTCGCAGGGTTACACTGAAGCTTTCTTT. Translated: CASSSQGYTEAFF.

The genes are TRBV5-5 and TRBJ1-2; tentative D call: TRBD1 (5 bases). The V end was cut by 2 bases, the J end by 3 bases, with 11 bases between. Germline loops: CDR1 SGHKS, CDR2 YYEKEE (reference sequence). The CDR3 extends over 14 amino acids. The DNA of the CDR3 is TGTGCCAGCAGCTTAGGGGTAGCAGACTATGGCTACACCTTC. This sequence encodes CASSLGVADYGYTF.

This chain connects TRBV19 to TRBJ2-1; 9 bases fit TRBD2. CDR1 is LNHDA and CDR2 is SQIVND in the germline V gene (reference sequence). The CDR3 length is 17 residues. After removal of 0 bases from V and 7 bases from J, the junction contained 10 bases not matched to a gene. The CDR3 reads CASSIDRGLAVMNEQFF. In DNA, the CDR3 is TGTGCCAGTAGTATAGATCGGGGACTAGCTGTAATGAATGAGCAGTTCTTC.

This chain joins TRBV7-2 and TRBJ2-1, with D unresolved. The V gene's germline CDR1 is SGHTA and CDR2 FQGNSA. The ends were cut back, 1 base at V and 0 bases at J, with 7 bases in the middle. CDR3 length: 15 amino acids. The CDR3 sequence is CASSLERFSYNEQFF. The CDR3 DNA reads TGTGCCAGCAGCTTAGAGAGGTTCTCCTACAATGAGCAGTTCTTC. Based on the CDR3 plus reference TRBV7-2 and TRBJ2-1, the full variable domain is GAGVSQSPSNKVTEKGKDVELRCDPISGHTALYWYRQSLGQGLEFLIYFQGNSAPDKSGLPSDRFSAERTGGSVSTLTIQRTQQEDSAVYLCASSLERFSYNEQFFGPGTRLTVL.

The chain links TRBV5-1 to TRBJ1-4; D is possibly TRBD1 (6 bases). CDR1 is SGHRS, CDR2 YFSETQ, per germline. This CDR3 contains 15 residues. V shed 4 bases and J shed 3 bases, with 13 bases lying between them. The CDR3 DNA is TGCGCCAGCAGCATGACGACAGGCTCTAATGAAAAACTGTTTTTT. It codes for CASSMTTGSNEKLFF.

The rearrangement joins TRBV10-2 to TRBJ2-7, with 7 positions matching TRBD1. The trim removed 0 bases at V and 3 bases at J, leaving 5 bases unmatched. CDR1 is WSHSY and CDR2 is SAAADI in the germline V gene. The CDR3 sequence is 15 residues long. The CDR3 reads CASSESNRGSYEQYF. DNA of the CDR3: TGCGCCAGCAGTGAGTCGAACAGGGGAAGCTACGAGCAGTACTTC.

This clone has a handful of counts. The chain is built from TRBV2 and TRBJ2-1; possibly TRBD1 for D (6 bases). V was trimmed by 5 bases and J by 5 bases, leaving 16 bases between them. The CDR3 runs 15 residues. The germline CDR1 and CDR2 sequences are SNHLY and FYNNEI. Here the CDR3 reads CASSHPQGRHNEQFF. CDR3 bases: TGTGCCAGCAGTCACCCACAGGGTAGGCACAATGAGCAGTTCTTC.

This clone was seen only once. The V call is TRBV30, the J call TRBJ1-5; 7 bases are shared with TRBD1. The CDR3 spans 13 residues. The ends lost 0 bases at V and 5 bases at J; junction bases unmatched: 1. Germline CDR1 is GTSNPN and CDR2 is SVGIG (reference sequence). The CDR3 nucleotides read TGTGCCTGGAGTGTAAGGGGGCATCAGCCCCAGCATTTT. Translated, it gives CAWSVRGHQPQHF.

The chain joins TRBV6-5 to TRBJ1-6; TRBD1 might be the D (6 bases). Trimming cost V 5 bases and J 6 bases, with 11 bases left between them. The CDR3 covers 14 residues. Germline CDR1 MNHEY, CDR2 SVGAGI. The CDR3 DNA sequence: TGTGCCAGCAGTAACAGGGTGGGTAATTCACCCCTCCACTTT. Residues: CASSNRVGNSPLHF.

The gene calls are TRBV27 and TRBJ2-1; the match to TRBD1 covers 8 bases. J gave up 15 bases and V 0 bases, and 10 bases lay outside the gene matches. The CDR3 has 14 residues. Looked up from germline, CDR1 is MNHEY and CDR2 is SMNVEV (reference sequence). The CDR3 DNA reads TGTGCCAGCAGTTTATCCCCAGGGGGCGGAATTCGGTTCTTC. Its protein product is CASSLSPGGGIRFF.

The rearrangement links TRBV21-1 to TRBJ2-2; the DNA was not used to check the table's D call, TRBD2. TRBV21-1 is designated a pseudogene. CDR3 length: 16 residues. The CDR3 DNA follows: TGTGCCAGCAGCCCGCAAGGACTAGAGGTAGCCGGGGAGCTGTTTTTT. As protein: CASSPQGLEVAGELFF.

V gene TRBV7-9 combines with J gene TRBJ1-5; perhaps TRBD1 as D (6 bases). V shed 11 bases and J shed 5 bases, with 13 bases lying between them. This CDR3 is 12 amino acids long. Germline V gives CDR1 SEHNR, CDR2 FQNEAQ (reference sequence). The CDR3 region has the DNA TGTGCCGTTGAGGACAGAGATCAGCCCCAGCATTTT. Amino acid sequence: CAVEDRDQPQHF.

The sample holds a few counts of this clone. V and J are TRBV11-1 and TRBJ2-1, with D maybe TRBD1 (7 bases). Germline loops: CDR1 SGHAT, CDR2 FQDESV (reference sequence). The V gene lost 4 bases and the J gene lost 4 bases, with 14 bases spanning the gap. This CDR3 contains 15 residues. CDR3 sequence reads: CASSSGGISYNEQFF. CDR3 sequence (DNA): TGTGCCAGCAGCTCAGGGGGGATCTCTTACAATGAGCAGTTCTTC. Drawing the rest from reference TRBV11-1 and TRBJ2-1, the complete variable domain is EAEVAQSPRYKITEKSQAVAFWCDPISGHATLYWYRQILGQGPELLVQFQDESVVDDSQLPKDRFSAERLKGVDSTLKIQPAELGDSAMYLCASSSGGISYNEQFFGPGTRLTVL.

This clone was observed a handful of times. The genes are TRBV18 and TRBJ1-1; 11 bases align to TRBD1. The germline V gene has CDR1 KGHSH and CDR2 LQKENI. V was pared by 3 bases and J by 7 bases, with 7 bases of the junction left unmatched. There are 15 residues in the CDR3. CDR3 sequence (DNA): TGTGCCAGCTCACCGGCGGGACAGGGGGTCCATGAAGCTTTCTTT. Translating gives CASSPAGQGVHEAFF.

On this clone: Different DNA sequences within this sample yield the same CDR3. V is TRBV24-1 and J is TRBJ1-2; TRBD1 matches 7 bases. Unmatched junction bases numbered 3, after V lost 4 bases and J lost 2 bases. The CDR3 runs 14 residues. Germline assignment: CDR1 KGHDR and CDR2 SFDVKD. The chain's CDR3 is CATSDPQGNYGYTF. Written as DNA, the CDR3 is TGTGCCACCAGTGACCCACAGGGGAACTATGGCTACACCTTC.

The V gene is TRBV3-1 (or the pseudogene TRBV3-2), the J gene TRBJ2-2; 11 positions match TRBD2. The ends lost 3 bases at V and 4 bases at J; junction bases unmatched: 4. This CDR3 is built from 16 residues. Germline V gene sequence: CDR1 LGHDT, CDR2 YNNKEL (reference sequence). Here the CDR3 reads CASSHSGRAATGELFF. CDR3 DNA sequence: TGTGCCAGCAGCCATAGCGGGAGGGCTGCCACCGGGGAGCTGTTTTTT.